This TCR beta chain was sequenced during a study of shared clonotypes between healthy human individuals. Study overall: The composition of the donors was a couple of women and a few men aged 18 to 49. General study results and limits: Sampling covered nothing but blood. Tissue TCR repertoires likely differ from those found in blood.

The V segment lost 5 bases and the J segment 2 bases; nucleotides outside the gene matches: 9. The germline V gene encodes CDR1 MNHNY and CDR2 SVGAGI (reference sequence). This CDR3 spans 15 amino acids. As regards this clone: Its antigen is undetermined.

Measured with immunoSEQ multiplex PCR; TCRdb has only the in-frame clones, and not every one. This table holds some 95,000 clones, about 70% found once. The chain employs TRBV6-6 and TRBJ2-7; the match to TRBD2 covers 7 bases. This TCR derives from a man aged 25 to 40 in good health. The specimen was memory CD8+ T cells sorted from blood. Subset meaning: CD45RO+ cells pooled with CCR7-negative TemRA cells. CDR3 bases: TGTGCCAGCAGTGTCTCGCGGGAGACACCCTACGAGCAGTACTTC. This codes for CASSVSRETPYEQYF.